This T cell receptor (beta chain) was recorded in a study of T cells in localized non-small cell lung cancer. Notes on the study in general: There was higher T cell clonality in uninvolved adjacent lung than in tumor, and it was highest there. When the top 100 tumor clones were examined, a median 57 of them also appeared in the adjacent lung, which was paired and uninvolved. Higher adjacent-lung clonality was associated with shorter survival. Sequencing involved a lone tumor region, leaving heterogeneity possible.

In regard to this clone: Its antigen remains unidentified.

TCRdb keeps only in-frame clones here, not all; method: immunoSEQ multiplex PCR. Of around 29,000 clones detected, about 90% appear once; the ten largest clones hold 1.1%. This CDR3 has 16 residues. Trimming removed 1 base from V and 3 bases from J; junction bases left unmatched: 5. CDR1 and CDR2 from the germline V gene are MNHNS and SASEGT. This sequence joins TRBV6-1 and TRBJ2-7, with 11 bases matching TRBD1. The source was peripheral blood, collected before any cancer treatment. The sequence derives from a woman aged 40 to 75 with stage I lung adenocarcinoma. DNA for the CDR3: TGTGCCAGCAGTGAAGATGGGGGGACAGGGGGCTACGAGCAGTACTTC. This translates into CASSEDGGTGGYEQYF.